These 7 T cell receptor beta chains were sequenced from one sample in a study of cytomegalovirus exposure and HLA in healthy donors. PCR involved 60 Vbeta and 13 Jbeta primers. Clones were sequenced by immunoSEQ multiplex PCR, and TCRdb holds only the in-frame ones, with some missing. Of fewer than 200,000 clones in the sample, around 83% were seen once. Specimen: PBMCs. The receptors were gathered from a man in his forties in good health and CMV-seropositive.

The chain links TRBV27 to TRBJ2-1, with a tentative D call TRBD2 (6 bases). V shed 2 bases and J shed 4 bases, with 12 bases lying between them. CDR1 MNHEY and CDR2 SMNVEV come from the germline V gene (reference sequence). CDR3 size: 15 residues. For the CDR3, the DNA is TGTGCCAGCAGTTTAATGAGGGAGGTATACAATGAGCAGTTCTTC. It translates to CASSLMREVYNEQFF.

The V call is TRBV4-1, the J call TRBJ2-3; maybe TRBD1 (6 bases). Trimming removed 2 bases at V and 2 bases at J, with 8 bases between. Per the germline V gene, CDR1 is MGHRA and CDR2 is YSYEKL. The CDR3 length is 14 residues. CDR3 nucleotides: TGCGCCAGCAGCCAAACAGGGACCACAGATACGCAGTATTTT. Translating it yields CASSQTGTTDTQYF.

The chain combines TRBV9 with TRBJ2-1, with D maybe TRBD1 (5 bases). This CDR3 region has 15 residues. V lost 0 bases and J 2 bases, leaving 9 bases between the germline ends. Germline CDR1 reads SGDLS; CDR2 reads YYNGEE. The CDR3 DNA is TGTGCCAGCAGCGTAGAACAGGACCCCTACAATGAGCAGTTCTTC. The encoded protein is CASSVEQDPYNEQFF.

The chain employs TRBV29-1 and TRBJ2-7; TRBD2 matches at 12 bases. Germline V gives CDR1 SQVTM, CDR2 ANQGSEA. The CDR3 contains 14 residues. J lost 5 bases, V lost 5 bases, and 7 bases had no gene match. The CDR3 bases are TGCAGCGTTATCAGGACTAGCGGGACCAACGAGCAGTACTTC. Translation: CSVIRTSGTNEQYF.

This chain connects TRBV28 to TRBJ1-4, with a tentative D call TRBD1 (5 bases). Trimming took off 4 bases at V and 0 bases at J, with 12 bases between the two ends. CDR1 MDHEN and CDR2 SYDVKM come from the germline V gene. The CDR3 extends over 16 amino acids. As DNA, the CDR3 is TGTGCCAGCAGTTATTCAGGGTCTGCAACTAATGAAAAACTGTTTTTT. Translated: CASSYSGSATNEKLFF.

V is TRBV7-8 and J is TRBJ2-1; 9 positions agree with TRBD2. Trimming took 0 bases from V and 7 from J; bases not matched to a gene: 10. The CDR3 spans 17 residues. Germline V CDR1 and CDR2: SGHVS, FQNEAQ. CDR3: CASSLAVAGGPGNEQFF. The CDR3 nucleotides read TGTGCCAGCAGCTTAGCGGTGGCGGGAGGGCCTGGGAATGAGCAGTTCTTC.

The gene calls are TRBV2 and TRBJ2-2; the D gene is possibly TRBD2 (6 bases). V lost 4 bases, J lost 8 bases, and 11 bases lay in between. Germline CDR1 reads SNHLY; CDR2 reads FYNNEI. The CDR3 covers 13 residues. The DNA for the CDR3 is TGTGCCAGCAGTGGGGGGGTGTCTGGGGAGCTGTTTTTT. Translating gives CASSGGVSGELFF.